The next 15 T cell receptor beta chains were all read from a single sample in a study of early T cells in non-severe SARS-CoV-2 infection. TCRdb independently ran MiXCR on the 5' RACE reads; one entry per CDR3 protein. Of tens of thousands of distinct CDR3 sequences listed, approximately 11% are singletons. Sequences were obtained from whole blood. These receptors were collected from an adult who was a healthcare worker with PCR-confirmed SARS-CoV-2 infection or an uninfected control (not recorded which).

This clonotype was counted many times. V is TRBV28 and J is TRBJ1-2; no firm D call. The germline gives CDR1 MDHEN, CDR2 SYDVKM. The length of the CDR3 is 13 residues. The V gene lost 3 bases and the J gene lost 7 bases, with 12 bases spanning the gap. The CDR3 loop is CASSFRAAFGYTF. In nucleotides, the CDR3 is TGTGCCAGCAGTTTTCGGGCAGCCTTTGGCTACACCTTC.

This clonotype is labeled as medium-sized. The chain is built from TRBV6-5 and TRBJ2-7; D call uncertain. Germline CDR1 is MNHEY and CDR2 is SVGAGI. This CDR3 spans 13 amino acids. Trimming shortened V by 2 bases and J by 3 bases, and 8 bases separated the two germline ends. In DNA form, the CDR3 reads TGTGCCAGCAGTTACGAGCGTAACTACGAGCAGTACTTC. Its protein product is CASSYERNYEQYF.

This clonotype was counted at least ten times. This chain links TRBV20-1 with TRBJ2-5; the match to TRBD2 covers 14 bases. The length of the CDR3 is 15 residues. V was pared by 6 bases and J by 1 base, with 4 bases of the junction left unmatched. Looked up from germline, CDR1 is DFQATT and CDR2 is SNEGSKA (reference sequence). This chain's CDR3 is CSARTSGGFQETQYF. Here the CDR3 DNA reads TGCAGTGCAAGGACTAGCGGGGGGTTCCAAGAGACCCAGTACTTC.

This sequence joins TRBV30 and TRBJ1-1; D gene ambiguous. CDR3 length: 13 residues. The germline V and J ends were trimmed by 0 bases and 1 base, with 6 bases remaining between them. CDR1 and CDR2 from the germline V gene are GTSNPN and SVGIG (reference sequence). CDR3 sequence (DNA): TGTGCCTGGAGTGTATTGGAGAACACTGAAGCTTTCTTT. Amino acids: CAWSVLENTEAFF.

This clonotype showed up many times. The V call is TRBV3-1, the J call TRBJ1-1; D ambiguous. The germline V gene encodes CDR1 LGHDT and CDR2 YNNKEL (reference sequence). The CDR3 runs to 12 residues. Trimming stripped 0 bases from V and 7 bases from J, with 6 bases between. This chain's CDR3 is CASSQDYSEAFF. The CDR3 coding sequence is TGTGCCAGCAGCCAAGATTACAGTGAAGCTTTCTTT. Full variable domain (remainder filled in from reference TRBV3-1 and TRBJ1-1): DTAVSQTPKYLVTQMGNDKSIKCEQNLGHDTMYWYKQDSKKFLKIMFSYNNKELIINETVPNRFSPKSPDKAHLNLHINSLELGDSAVYFCASSQDYSEAFFGQGTRLTVV.

V gene TRBV6-5 combines with J gene TRBJ1-1; no definite D call. From germline, CDR1 is MNHEY and CDR2 SVGAGI. Trimming pared 6 bases from V and 5 bases from J, leaving 16 bases between. This CDR3 is built from 14 residues. The DNA for the CDR3 is TGTGCCAGCAGCAGACACGCGACTAGGACTGAAGCTTTCTTT. Amino acids: CASSRHATRTEAFF.

There are a few counts of this clonotype. The CDR3 region is CASSLVWELFF. Here the CDR3 DNA reads TGTGCCAGCAGCTTAGTATGGGAGCTGTTTTTT. The rearrangement joins TRBV7-8 to TRBJ2-2, with D unclear. Germline lookup yields CDR1 SGHVS and CDR2 FQNEAQ. The CDR3 is 11 residues long. The V end was cut by 1 base, the J end by 9 bases, with 3 bases between.

This clonotype was recorded at least ten times. J is TRBJ1-4 and V is TRBV6-6; D gene uncertain. Trimming left V 2 bases short and J 5 bases short, with 6 bases between. CDR3 length: 13 amino acids. Germline V gene data show CDR1 as MNHNY and CDR2 as SVGAGI (reference sequence). Here the CDR3 reads CASSYRSNEKLFF. The CDR3 DNA follows: TGTGCCAGCAGTTACAGGAGCAATGAAAAACTGTTTTTT.

This clonotype is medium-sized (0.01 to 0.1%) in the sample. The chain uses TRBV3-1 and TRBJ2-1, with 7 nucleotides matching TRBD2. The length of the CDR3 is 19 residues. CDR1 and CDR2 from the germline V gene are LGHDT and YNNKEL (reference sequence). The V segment lost 4 bases and the J segment 0 bases; nucleotides outside the gene matches: 15. The CDR3 loop is CASSPSGLAGGSSYNEQFF. The CDR3 nucleotides read TGTGCCAGCAGCCCCTCCGGGTTAGCGGGTGGCAGCTCCTACAATGAGCAGTTCTTC.

This clonotype was counted a few times. V and J are TRBV21-1 and TRBJ2-7; whether TRBD1, the table's D call, matches the DNA was not checked. TRBV21-1 is reported as a pseudogene. The CDR3 loop spans 13 amino acids. Written as DNA, the CDR3 is TGTGCCAGGAAACAGACAGGGGCCTACGAGCAGTACTTC. This codes for CARKQTGAYEQYF.

This clonotype was observed many times. The genes are TRBV4-1 and TRBJ2-1, with 10 bases matching TRBD2. CDR1 is MGHRA and CDR2 is YSYEKL in the germline V gene. V shed 4 bases, J shed 2 bases, and the junction held 14 bases outside the gene matches. This CDR3 is built from 19 residues. The CDR3 reads CASSRLAGAFQTTYNEQFF. CDR3 coding DNA: TGCGCCAGCAGCCGCCTAGCGGGAGCTTTCCAAACCACCTACAATGAGCAGTTCTTC.

This clonotype appeared a few times. The rearrangement uses TRBV7-8 and TRBJ2-1; TRBD2 matches 7 bases. The CDR3 length is 14 residues. Germline loops: CDR1 SGHVS, CDR2 FQNEAQ. Losses at the gene ends were 1 base for V and 7 bases for J; bases not matched to a gene: 4. This CDR3 is CASSLGGEGNEQFF. CDR3 DNA sequence: TGTGCCAGCAGCTTAGGAGGGGAGGGGAATGAGCAGTTCTTC.

The chain couples TRBV2 to TRBJ2-2; D gene unclear. The CDR3 is 13 amino acids. Germline V gives CDR1 SNHLY, CDR2 FYNNEI. V was cut by 6 bases and J by 5 bases, with 10 bases left in between. The CDR3 region has the DNA TGTGCCAGCAGCTTCCAGAAAACCGGGGAGCTGTTTTTT. This codes for CASSFQKTGELFF.

This clonotype came up a few times. The chain recombines TRBV5-4 with TRBJ1-1; TRBD1 agrees at 10 bases. This CDR3 spans 11 amino acids. With 5 bases clipped from V and 11 bases from J, the junction kept 3 bases outside the gene matches. The germline gives CDR1 SGHNT, CDR2 YYREEE (reference sequence). The CDR3 region is CASSDRGLAFF. CDR3 in DNA: TGTGCCAGCAGTGACAGGGGGCTGGCTTTCTTT. The variable domain in full, with the rest retrieved from reference TRBV5-4 and TRBJ1-1, is ETGVTQSPTHLIKTRGQQVTLRCSSQSGHNTVSWYQQALGQGPQFIFQYYREEENGRGNFPPRFSGLQFPNYSSELNVNALELDDSALYLCASSDRGLAFFGQGTRLTVV.

This clonotype has only a few counts. The V gene is TRBV5-5, the J gene TRBJ2-5, with 7 bases matching TRBD1. This CDR3 region has 16 residues. Germline loops: CDR1 SGHKS, CDR2 YYEKEE (reference sequence). Trimming cost V 4 bases and J 5 bases; bases outside gene matches: 14. This chain's CDR3 is CASSPTVSGGQETQYF. In DNA, the CDR3 is TGTGCCAGCAGCCCAACGGTCTCAGGGGGACAGGAGACCCAGTACTTC.